Sequencing of this T cell receptor beta chain was carried out in a study of sequential checkpoint blockade in melanoma. Profiling relied on immunoSEQ multiplex PCR, and the TCRdb table lists in-frame clones only, not all of them. The data show under 5,000 clones, over 60% seen once. The germline CDR1 and CDR2 sequences are MDHEN and SYDVKM. The CDR3 is 16 amino acids. J gave up 5 bases and V 6 bases, and 13 bases lay outside the gene matches. Treatment given: randomized to nivolumab then ipilimumab (arm A) or the reverse (arm B). Live CD3+CD8+ CD19− CD56− cells were sorted from PBMCs. Sequencing used CD8+ T cells sorted from blood (inferred from file names), obtained from a patient given nivolumab and ipilimumab in sequence. The clonotype originates from a human donor with melanoma. The rearrangement uses TRBV28 and TRBJ1-2; 9 bases map to TRBD1. DNA of the CDR3: TGTGCCAGCAGCAGAGGATTCCGGGACAGGGATTATGGCTACACCTTC. It specifies CASSRGFRDRDYGYTF.